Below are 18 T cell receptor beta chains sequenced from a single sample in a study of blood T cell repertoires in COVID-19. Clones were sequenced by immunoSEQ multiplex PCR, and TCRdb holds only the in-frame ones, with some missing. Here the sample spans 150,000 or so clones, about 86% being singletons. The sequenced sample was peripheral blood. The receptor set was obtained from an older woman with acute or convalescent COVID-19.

CDR3 protein: CASSLVQFNTIYF. The CDR3 region has the DNA TGTGCCAGCAGCTTAGTCCAGTTCAACACCATATATTTT. The chain links TRBV7-2 to TRBJ1-3, with D unclear. V was pared by 1 base and J by 7 bases, with 8 bases between. The germline CDR1 and CDR2 sequences are SGHTA and FQGNSA. The CDR3 length is 13 residues.

CDR3 protein: CASSEQGSTEAFF. Written as DNA, the CDR3 is TGTGCCAGCAGTGAACAGGGTAGCACTGAAGCTTTCTTT. The V and J genes are TRBV28 and TRBJ1-1; tentatively, D is TRBD1 (6 bases). This CDR3 contains 13 residues. Trimming removed 5 bases at V and 4 bases at J, with 11 bases between. Per germline, CDR1 MDHEN and CDR2 SYDVKM. The full variable domain, with the rest looked up from reference TRBV28 and TRBJ1-1, is DVKVTQSSRYLVKRTGEKVFLECVQDMDHENMFWYRQDPGLGLRLIYFSYDVKMKEKGDIPEGYSVSREKKERFSLILESASTNQTSMYLCASSEQGSTEAFFGQGTRLTVV.

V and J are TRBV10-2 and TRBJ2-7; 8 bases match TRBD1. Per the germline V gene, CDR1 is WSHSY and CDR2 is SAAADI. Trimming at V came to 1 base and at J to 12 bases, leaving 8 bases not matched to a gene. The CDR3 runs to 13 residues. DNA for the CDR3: TGCGCCAGCAGTGAGTTTGACAGGGGCGGGTCGTACTTC. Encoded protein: CASSEFDRGGSYF.

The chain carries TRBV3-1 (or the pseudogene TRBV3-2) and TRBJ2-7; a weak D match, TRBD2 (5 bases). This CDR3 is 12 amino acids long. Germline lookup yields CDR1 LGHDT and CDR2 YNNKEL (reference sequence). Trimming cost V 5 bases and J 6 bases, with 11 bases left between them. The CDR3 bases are TGTGCCAGCAGCTTAATGAGGGCCGAGCAGTACTTC. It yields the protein CASSLMRAEQYF.

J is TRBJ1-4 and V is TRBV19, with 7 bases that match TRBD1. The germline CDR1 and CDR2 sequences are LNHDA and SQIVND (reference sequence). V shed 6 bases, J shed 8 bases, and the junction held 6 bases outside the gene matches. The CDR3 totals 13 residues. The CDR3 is CASSQTTGEKLFF. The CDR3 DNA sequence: TGTGCCAGTAGCCAAACGACAGGGGAAAAACTGTTTTTT.

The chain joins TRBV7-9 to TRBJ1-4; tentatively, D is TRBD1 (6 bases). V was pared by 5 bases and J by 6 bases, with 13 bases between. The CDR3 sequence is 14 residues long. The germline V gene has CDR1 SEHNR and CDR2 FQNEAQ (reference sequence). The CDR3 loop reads CASSPGQPDEKLFF. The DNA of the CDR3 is TGTGCCAGCAGCCCCGGACAGCCCGATGAAAAACTGTTTTTT. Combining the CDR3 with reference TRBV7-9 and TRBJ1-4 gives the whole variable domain DTGVSQNPRHKITKRGQNVTFRCDPISEHNRLYWYRQTLGQGPEFLTYFQNEAQLEKSRLLSDRFSAERPKGSFSTLEIQRTEQGDSAMYLCASSPGQPDEKLFFGSGTQLSVL.

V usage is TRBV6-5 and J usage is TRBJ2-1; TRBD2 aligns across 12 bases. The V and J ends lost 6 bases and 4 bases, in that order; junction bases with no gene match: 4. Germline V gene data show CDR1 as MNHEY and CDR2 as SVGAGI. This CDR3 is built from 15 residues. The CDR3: CASRRTSGAYNEQFF. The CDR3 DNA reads TGTGCCAGCAGGAGGACTAGCGGGGCATACAATGAGCAGTTCTTC.

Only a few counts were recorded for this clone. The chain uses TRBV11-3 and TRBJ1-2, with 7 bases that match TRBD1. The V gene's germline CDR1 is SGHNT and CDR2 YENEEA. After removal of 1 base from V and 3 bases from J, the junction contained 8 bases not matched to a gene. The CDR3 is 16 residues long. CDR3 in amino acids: CASSLGATGWDYGYTF. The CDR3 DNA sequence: TGTGCCAGCAGCTTAGGAGCGACAGGGTGGGACTATGGCTACACCTTC.

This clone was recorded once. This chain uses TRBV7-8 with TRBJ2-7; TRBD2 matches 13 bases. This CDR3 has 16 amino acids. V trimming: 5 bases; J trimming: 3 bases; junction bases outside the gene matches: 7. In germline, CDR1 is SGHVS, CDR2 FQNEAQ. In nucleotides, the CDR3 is TGTGCCAGCAGCCGGGGGACTAGCGGGGCGATCTACGAGCAGTACTTC. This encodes CASSRGTSGAIYEQYF. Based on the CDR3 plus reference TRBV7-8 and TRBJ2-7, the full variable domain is GAGVSQSPRYKVAKRGQDVALRCDPISGHVSLFWYQQALGQGPEFLTYFQNEAQLDKSGLPSDRFFAERPEGSVSTLKIQRTQQEDSAVYLCASSRGTSGAIYEQYFGPGTRLTVT.

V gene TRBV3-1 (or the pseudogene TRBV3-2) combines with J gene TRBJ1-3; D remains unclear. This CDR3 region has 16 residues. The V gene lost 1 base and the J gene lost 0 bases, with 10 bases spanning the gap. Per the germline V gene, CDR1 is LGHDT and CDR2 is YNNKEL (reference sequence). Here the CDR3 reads CASSQVRGISGNTIYF. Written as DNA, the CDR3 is TGTGCCAGCAGCCAAGTGCGGGGTATCTCTGGAAACACCATATATTTT.

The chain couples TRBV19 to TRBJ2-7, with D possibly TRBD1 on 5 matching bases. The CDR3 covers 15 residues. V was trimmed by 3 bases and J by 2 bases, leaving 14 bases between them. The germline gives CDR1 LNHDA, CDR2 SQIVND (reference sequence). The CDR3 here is CASSMGTGRPYEQYF. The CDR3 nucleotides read TGTGCCAGTAGTATGGGAACAGGTCGGCCCTACGAGCAGTACTTC. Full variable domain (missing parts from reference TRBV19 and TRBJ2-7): DGGITQSPKYLFRKEGQNVTLSCEQNLNHDAMYWYRQDPGQGLRLIYYSQIVNDFQKGDIAEGYSVSREKKESFPLTVTSAQKNPTAFYLCASSMGTGRPYEQYFGPGTRLTVT.

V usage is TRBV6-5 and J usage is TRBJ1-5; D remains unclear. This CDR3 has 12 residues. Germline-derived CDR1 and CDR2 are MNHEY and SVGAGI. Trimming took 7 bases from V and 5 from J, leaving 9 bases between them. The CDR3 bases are TGTGCCAGCACAACAAGTCATCAGCCCCAGCATTTT. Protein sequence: CASTTSHQPQHF.

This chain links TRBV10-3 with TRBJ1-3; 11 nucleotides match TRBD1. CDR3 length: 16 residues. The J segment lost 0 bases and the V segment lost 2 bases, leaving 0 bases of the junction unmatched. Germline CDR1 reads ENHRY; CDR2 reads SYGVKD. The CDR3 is CAISEGTGGSGNTIYF. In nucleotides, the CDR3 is TGTGCCATCAGTGAGGGGACAGGGGGCTCTGGAAACACCATATATTTT.

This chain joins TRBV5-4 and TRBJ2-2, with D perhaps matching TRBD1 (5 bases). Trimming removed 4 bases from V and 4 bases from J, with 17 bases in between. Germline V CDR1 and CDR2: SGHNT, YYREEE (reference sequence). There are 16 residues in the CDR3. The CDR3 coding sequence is TGTGCCAGCAGCCGAGAAGCCCGCCAGGGCACCGGGGAGCTGTTTTTT. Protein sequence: CASSREARQGTGELFF.

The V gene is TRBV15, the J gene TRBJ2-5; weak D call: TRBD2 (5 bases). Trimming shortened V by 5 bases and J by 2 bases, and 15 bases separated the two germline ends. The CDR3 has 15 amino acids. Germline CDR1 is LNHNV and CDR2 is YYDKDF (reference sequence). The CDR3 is CATSGLLSDQETQYF. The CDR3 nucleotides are TGTGCCACCAGCGGGCTACTTAGCGATCAAGAGACCCAGTACTTC. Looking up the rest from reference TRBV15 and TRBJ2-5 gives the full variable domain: DAMVIQNPRYQVTQFGKPVTLSCSQTLNHNVMYWYQQKSSQAPKLLFHYYDKDFNNEADTPDNFQSRRPNTSFCFLDIRSPGLGDTAMYLCATSGLLSDQETQYFGPGTRLLVL.

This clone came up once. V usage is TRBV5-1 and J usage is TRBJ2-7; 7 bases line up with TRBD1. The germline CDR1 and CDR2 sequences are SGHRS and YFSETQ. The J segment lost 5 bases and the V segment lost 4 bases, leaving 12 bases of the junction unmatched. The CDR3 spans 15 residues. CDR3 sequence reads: CASSAAGTEPNEQYF. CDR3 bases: TGCGCCAGCAGCGCCGCCGGGACAGAGCCTAACGAGCAGTACTTC.

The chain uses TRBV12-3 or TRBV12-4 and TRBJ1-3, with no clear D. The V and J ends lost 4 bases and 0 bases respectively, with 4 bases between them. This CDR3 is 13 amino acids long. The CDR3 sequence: CASSSLSGNTIYF. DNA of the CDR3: TGTGCCAGCAGTTCCCTCTCTGGAAACACCATATATTTT.

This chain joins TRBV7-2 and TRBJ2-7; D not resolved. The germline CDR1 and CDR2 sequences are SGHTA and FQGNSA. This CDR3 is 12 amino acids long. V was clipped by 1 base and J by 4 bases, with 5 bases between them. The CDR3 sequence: CASSLVEYEQYF. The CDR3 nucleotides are TGTGCCAGCAGCTTAGTAGAATACGAGCAGTACTTC.